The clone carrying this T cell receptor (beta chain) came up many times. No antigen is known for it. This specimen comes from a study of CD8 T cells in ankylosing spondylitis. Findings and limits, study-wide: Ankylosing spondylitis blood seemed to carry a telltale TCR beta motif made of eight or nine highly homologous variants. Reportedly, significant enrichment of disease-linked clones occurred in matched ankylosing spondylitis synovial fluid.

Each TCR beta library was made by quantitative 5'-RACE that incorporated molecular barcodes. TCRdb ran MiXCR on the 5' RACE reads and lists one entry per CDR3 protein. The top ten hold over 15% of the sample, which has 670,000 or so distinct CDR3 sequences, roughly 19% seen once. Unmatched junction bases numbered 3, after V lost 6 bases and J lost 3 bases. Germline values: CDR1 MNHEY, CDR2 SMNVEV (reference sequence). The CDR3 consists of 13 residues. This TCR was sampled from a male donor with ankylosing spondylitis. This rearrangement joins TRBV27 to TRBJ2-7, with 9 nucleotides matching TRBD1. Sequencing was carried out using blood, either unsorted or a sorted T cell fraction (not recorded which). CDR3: CASSLTGGYEQYF. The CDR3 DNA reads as TGTGCCAGCAGCTTGACAGGGGGCTACGAGCAGTACTTC.